What follows is one TCR beta chain and its context. Its antigen is unknown. Throughout, gene names and germline sequences are given for the mouse. The missing CDR3 end, 1 residue past where the read stops, is filled in from the germline J gene. Library preparation used the immunoSEQ multiplex PCR assay. Adaptive Biotechnologies performed TCRbeta CDR3 sequencing at survey depth and reported CDR3 sequences, V/J genes, productive frequency, and template counts. TCR beta CDR3 regions were amplified from genomic DNA rather than RNA. Per the source publication's procedure: Jensen-Shannon divergence was used to quantify pairwise repertoire overlap between tissues, with a value of 1 indicating complete divergence and a value of 0 indicating identical repertoires. Based on pairwise JSD values, tissues were grouped by single-linkage agglomerative hierarchical clustering, and the results were shown as dendrograms. All patient samples were analyzed with GLIPH2 using simulation_depth 1000, kmer_min_depth 3 and cdr3_length_cutoff 8, and only groups containing more than two unique CDR3s were kept. In a standardized tissue-overlap score, Jaccard GLIPH-group overlap across patients was extrapolated to a standard repertoire size of 1000 clones. Linear mixed-effect models, with tissue included as a fixed effect and individual included as a random effect, were used to assess associations of diversity with clinical or experimental variables. TCRdb took over this immuneACCESS table, retaining in-frame rearrangements with V and J assigned. Such tables are incomplete; in checked studies, under half of the missing clones stem from an unresolved V gene, and the remainder is unexplained. That table supplies the V and J calls and clone size; D and trimming were determined from the DNA. Recorded for this sample are more than 7,000 clones; roughly half of them occurred a single time. 5.1% of the sample lies in the top ten.

This entry belongs to a study of tissue T cells after allogeneic stem cell transplantation (dated by TCRdb to 2021 to 2024). Background for the entire study: Using research autopsies of patients with and without GVHD, plus mouse models of GVHD, the study profiled TCR beta repertoires across many tissues. On the human side, the study was prospective and observational, with no blinding or randomization. General findings and caveats noted by the study authors: Within patients, how anatomically similar the tissues were was a key factor in shaping TCR repertoire composition, regardless of disease or transplant status. In both patients and mice, T cells from blood and spleen picked up only a limited part of the TCR repertoire that was detected in tissues. A small and clinically heterogeneous patient cohort was studied, and sampling depth was acknowledged as a limitation. Which tissue TCRs were alloreactive or antigen-specific was not determined in the study, and some clones might have been persisting host cells. Only a few T cell clones appeared in more than one patient, yet motif-based clustering showed tissue-specific repertoire signatures that were shared between patients.

In the paper's terms, the time point label means: mouse harvest day 7 after allogeneic transplant. Mouse grafts combined 10^7 T-cell-depleted bone marrow cells with 10^6 splenic CD5+ T cells, given via tail vein injection. A major MHC-mismatch B6 (H2b) into BALB/c (H2d) model was used to model mouse GVHD, and tissues were profiled at day 7 or 14. Mouse tissues and retro-orbital blood were harvested on day 7 or 14 post-transplant using separate sterile tools per animal; livers were flushed beforehand. Before genomic DNA isolation with the DNeasy Blood & Tissue Kit, mouse tissues were minced with razor blades in buffered saline. Ends trimmed: V by 0 bases, J by 3 bases; bases unmatched to a gene: 7. The CDR3 sequence holds 16 residues, the cysteine and phenylalanine included. Only the CDR3 bases that were read are kept: 45 of them, in frame from base 1. For CDR1 and CDR2, the germline V gene (reference sequence) lists FNHDT and SITEND.

The TCR comes from a female BALB/c mouse given C57BL/6 T cells with graft-versus-host disease after an allogeneic hematopoietic cell transplant. The V and J segments used are TRBV19 and TRBJ2-5; 7 bases in the middle match TRBD2. The sequencing input was gut tissue. CDR3 bases read: TGTGCCAGCAGTATAGTCTGGGGGACCTCTCAAGACACCCAGTAC. Its translation reads: CASSIVWGTSQDTQY. The whole CDR3 sequence is CASSIVWGTSQDTQYF.